This T cell receptor beta chain was sequenced in a study of post-analysis software for immune sequencing data. Study-wide findings and caveats: With TRBV5-6, TRBV5-1 and TRBV20-1 included, 4 to 6 TRBV segments were more frequent in patients than in controls. Analysis by F measure revealed that same-batch samples clustered strongly together. Diversity measured as normalized Chao1 was significantly lower in multiple sclerosis patients than in controls.

As regards this clonotype: Antigen: not known.

The TCR beta cDNA libraries carried unique molecular identifiers. The source material, roughly 0.85 to 10 million T cells, gave rise to about 500,000 cDNA molecules. Each CDR3 protein gets one entry after TCRdb re-called the PCR reads with MiXCR. Of some 700,000 distinct CDR3 sequences listed, approximately 59% are singletons. This CDR3 is 14 amino acids long. The V gene lost 1 base and the J gene lost 8 bases, with 14 bases spanning the gap. Germline V gene data show CDR1 as LGHNA and CDR2 as YSLEER. The genes are TRBV4-3 and TRBJ1-2, with D perhaps TRBD1 (5 bases). The specimen was blood. The receptor's source is a girl aged 2 to 9 with multiple sclerosis. The CDR3 DNA follows: TGCGCCAGCAGCCAAGTTCCTGGGGCTTGGGGCTACACCTTC. Residues: CASSQVPGAWGYTF.